One sample yielded the 13 T cell receptor beta chains listed below, sequenced in a study of cytomegalovirus exposure and HLA in healthy donors (dated by TCRdb to 2016 to 2017). Receptor amplification or capture employed the immunoSEQ multiplex PCR assay. For the multiplex PCR, a mixture combining 60 forward primers for TCR Vbeta segments and 13 reverse primers for TCR Jbeta segments was used. TCRdb retrieved this table from immuneACCESS and kept in-frame rearrangements only. Not all clones are present; in checked studies, unresolved V genes account for under half, and no reason is known for the remainder. In all, the sample holds roughly 110,000 clones, and over 75% of those were seen once. Jointly, the top ten make up approximately 2.7% of the sample. The sequencing input was PBMCs. Receptor source: a young woman in good health and CMV-seronegative.

The chain is built from TRBV10-2 and TRBJ2-7; maybe TRBD1 (6 bases). The CDR3 totals 13 residues. Trimming cost V 10 bases and J 5 bases, with 18 bases left between them. Germline V gene data show CDR1 as WSHSY and CDR2 as SAAADI. The CDR3 DNA follows: TGCGCCACCCTACAGGCAGGGGACCACGAGCAGTACGTC. Encoded protein: CATLQAGDHEQYV.

The rearrangement links TRBV19 to TRBJ2-1; a weak D match, TRBD1 (7 bases). In germline, CDR1 is LNHDA, CDR2 SQIVND (reference sequence). V was shortened by 3 bases and J by 10 bases, with 10 bases between the two germline ends. The CDR3 is 12 residues long. For the CDR3, the DNA is TGTGCCAGTAGTATGCAGGGGGGCGAGCAGTTCTTC. Translating it yields CASSMQGGEQFF. Full variable domain (outside the CDR3, taken from reference TRBV19 and TRBJ2-1): DGGITQSPKYLFRKEGQNVTLSCEQNLNHDAMYWYRQDPGQGLRLIYYSQIVNDFQKGDIAEGYSVSREKKESFPLTVTSAQKNPTAFYLCASSMQGGEQFFGPGTRLTVL.

The chain has TRBV19 and TRBJ1-5, with TRBD1 matching over 7 bases. Trimming took 4 bases from V and 4 from J; bases not matched to a gene: 13. This CDR3 comprises 17 residues. Germline values: CDR1 LNHDA, CDR2 SQIVND (reference sequence). CDR3 nucleotides: TGTGCCAGTAGTAGGGCCCTTGAGCAGGGGGATAATCAGCCCCAGCATTTT. Its protein product is CASSRALEQGDNQPQHF.

The J gene is TRBJ2-2, the V gene TRBV19; tentative D call: TRBD1 (5 bases). The germline V and J ends were trimmed by 3 bases and 2 bases, with 10 bases remaining between them. Germline CDR1 and CDR2: LNHDA and SQIVND (reference sequence). The CDR3 spans 15 residues. CDR3 region: CASSIDRPNTGELFF. The DNA of the CDR3 is TGTGCCAGTAGTATTGACAGACCAAACACCGGGGAGCTGTTTTTT.

This clone showed up just a few times. The chain recombines TRBV5-5 with TRBJ1-4, with a weak D call TRBD1 (6 bases). V lost 7 bases and J lost 7, with 14 bases in between. There are 13 residues in the CDR3. Germline V gene sequence: CDR1 SGHKS, CDR2 YYEKEE (reference sequence). CDR3 DNA sequence: TGTGCCAGCCGGGACAACAGTGGTGAAAAACTGTTTTTT. It yields the protein CASRDNSGEKLFF.

The CDR3 sequence: CASSSTGTDTFF. CDR3 nucleotides: TGTGCCAGCAGCTCGACAGGGACGGATACTTTCTTT. The V call is TRBV7-9, the J call TRBJ1-1, with 7 bases that match TRBD1. After removal of 4 bases from V and 12 bases from J, the junction contained 8 bases not matched to a gene. The germline gives CDR1 SEHNR, CDR2 FQNEAQ (reference sequence). CDR3 length equals 12 residues.

The chain joins TRBV4-2 to TRBJ2-3; 7 bases agree with TRBD2. This CDR3 region has 17 residues. Germline V CDR1 and CDR2: LGHNA, YNFKEQ. The junction had 11 bases not matched to a gene; V was cut back by 4 bases and J by 1 base. CDR3 region: CASSPTPAAGRTDTQYF. The CDR3 nucleotides read TGTGCCAGCAGCCCCACCCCAGCAGCGGGGCGCACAGATACGCAGTATTTT.

This clone has a single count. This sample includes further DNA sequences coding for the same CDR3. V and J are TRBV27 and TRBJ1-1; D not resolved. The length of the CDR3 is 11 residues. Trimming cost V 4 bases and J 5 bases, with 5 bases left between them. In germline, CDR1 is MNHEY, CDR2 SMNVEV (reference sequence). The CDR3 loop is CASSSGTEAFF. CDR3 DNA: TGTGCCAGCAGTTCCGGGACTGAAGCTTTCTTT.

The table lists this clone with a count of one. The rearrangement joins TRBV6-5 to TRBJ2-1; 14 bases match TRBD2. CDR1 MNHEY and CDR2 SVGAGI come from the germline V gene. Germline trimming cut 6 bases from V and 10 bases from J; bases unmatched to any gene: 8. CDR3 size: 15 residues. The CDR3, as DNA: TGTGCCAGCAGCCCCGGGACTAGCGGGGGTTGGGAGCAGTTCTTC. Amino acids: CASSPGTSGGWEQFF.

V and J are TRBV28 and TRBJ2-1, with 7 nucleotides matching TRBD2. This CDR3 has 16 residues. Germline V lookup: CDR1 MDHEN, CDR2 SYDVKM. V gave up 5 bases and J gave up 0 bases; unmatched junction bases: 7. CDR3 loop: CASSPTSDSSYNEQFF. The CDR3 nucleotides read TGTGCCAGCAGTCCAACTAGCGACAGCTCCTACAATGAGCAGTTCTTC.

The DNA for the CDR3 is TGTGCCAGCAGCTTAGTCGGTGGACAGATGAACACTGAAGCTTTCTTT. It is translated as CASSLVGGQMNTEAFF. The chain links TRBV11-2 to TRBJ1-1; the D gene is possibly TRBD1 (6 bases). Between the trimmed V and J ends, which lost 1 base and 0 bases, there was a span of 12 bases. The CDR3 loop spans 16 amino acids. CDR1 SGHAT and CDR2 FQNNGV come from the germline V gene.

This chain joins TRBV5-1 and TRBJ2-1, with 10 bases aligning to TRBD2. With V trimmed by 3 bases and J by 6 bases, 0 bases remained unmatched. CDR1 and CDR2 from the germline V gene are SGHRS and YFSETQ. The CDR3 contains 13 residues. Here the CDR3 reads CASSSSGSNEQFF. CDR3 in DNA: TGCGCCAGCAGCTCTAGCGGGAGCAATGAGCAGTTCTTC.

V is TRBV5-4 and J is TRBJ2-5; 8 nucleotides line up with TRBD2. The CDR3 covers 14 residues. J was trimmed by 5 bases and V by 2 bases; bases with no gene match: 5. Germline CDR1 SGHNT, CDR2 YYREEE (reference sequence). In nucleotides, the CDR3 is TGTGCCAGCAGCTTAGGAGCGGGAGTTGAGACCCAGTACTTC. This gives the protein CASSLGAGVETQYF.